The 11 T cell receptor beta chains presented below share a single source sample, sequenced in a study of spatial heterogeneity in lung cancer. Described time point: sample taken at primary tumor resection. For these receptors, no antigen is known. TCRdb fed the 5' RACE reads into MiXCR, producing one record per CDR3 protein. The table shows 9,800 or so distinct CDR3 sequences, with about 5.7% occurring only once. Regarding the study as a whole: The study found that expanded intratumoral alpha and beta TCR counts tracked tumor mutation counts.

Specimen: lung tumor tissue, collected at surgery. These TCRs come from a male donor with early-stage non-small cell lung cancer.

This clonotype has ten or more counts. This beta chain represents an off-target read in a library built for alpha chains; its size is of limited meaning. The rearrangement links TRBV6-2 or TRBV6-3 to TRBJ1-5; 8 nucleotides align to TRBD1. The junction had 7 bases not matched to a gene; V was cut back by 6 bases and J by 6 bases. The CDR3 runs to 14 residues. Germline lookup yields CDR1 MNHEY and CDR2 SVGEGT. DNA for the CDR3: TGTGCCAGCAGATATCAGGGGGCGGTTCAGCCCCAGCATTTT. Amino acid sequence: CASRYQGAVQPQHF.

This clonotype was recorded many times. A library made for alpha chains picked up this beta chain off target, so its size means little. This chain links TRBV20-1 with TRBJ2-3; 9 bases map to TRBD2. After removal of 6 bases from V and 2 bases from J, the junction contained 9 bases not matched to a gene. The CDR3 consists of 15 residues. The germline gives CDR1 DFQATT, CDR2 SNEGSKA (reference sequence). The CDR3 region is CSAWGAGGPTDTQYF. CDR3 in DNA: TGCAGTGCCTGGGGAGCGGGAGGTCCCACAGATACGCAGTATTTT.

This clonotype was seen repeatedly, ten times or more. This beta chain is an off-target read within a library intended for alpha chains, so its frequency means little. The chain employs TRBV7-8 and TRBJ2-4, with a possible D match to TRBD1 (5 bases). With 0 bases removed from V and 9 bases from J, the gap between germline ends came to 12 bases. The germline CDR1 and CDR2 sequences are SGHVS and FQNEAQ. CDR3 length equals 14 residues. The CDR3 nucleotides are TGTGCCAGCAGCTTAGCTTCGGCAGGGCGCATTCAGTACTTC. It codes for CASSLASAGRIQYF.

In its sample, this clonotype is medium-sized (0.01 to 0.1%). For a library built for alpha chains, this beta chain is a stray read; little rests on its size. The rearrangement uses TRBV18 and TRBJ2-7; tentative D call: TRBD1 (6 bases). Between the trimmed V and J ends, which lost 1 base and 0 bases, there was a span of 10 bases. Germline CDR1 is KGHSH and CDR2 is LQKENI. The CDR3 extends over 15 amino acids. In DNA form, the CDR3 reads TGTGCCAGCTCACCACAGGGGGATCCCTCCTACGAGCAGTACTTC. It specifies CASSPQGDPSYEQYF.

This clonotype was found many times. This beta chain is a stray sequence in a library constructed for alpha chains; its clone size is not meaningful. The V gene is TRBV9, the J gene TRBJ1-2, with TRBD1 matching 8 bases. J gave up 4 bases and V 0 bases, and 5 bases lay outside the gene matches. The CDR3 has 15 amino acids. Germline loops: CDR1 SGDLS, CDR2 YYNGEE. The CDR3 is CASSVDLGQAYGYTF. As DNA, the CDR3 is TGTGCCAGCAGCGTAGACCTGGGACAGGCCTATGGCTACACCTTC.

This clonotype is categorized as medium-sized (0.01 to 0.1%). This beta chain appears as a stray read in a library generated for alpha chains; its size is not informative. V gene TRBV7-3 combines with J gene TRBJ2-1; 8 nucleotides match TRBD2. CDR1 is SGHTA, CDR2 FQGTGA, per germline. The CDR3 consists of 18 residues. V was clipped by 4 bases and J by 3 bases; unmatched bases: 14. CDR3 sequence: CASSSTGYGRALYNEQFF. CDR3 in DNA: TGTGCCAGCAGCTCCACCGGGTACGGGAGGGCCCTCTACAATGAGCAGTTCTTC. The entire variable domain, with the rest obtained from reference TRBV7-3 and TRBJ2-1, is as follows: GAGVSQTPSNKVTEKGKYVELRCDPISGHTALYWYRQSLGQGPEFLIYFQGTGAADDSGLPNDRFFAVRPEGSVSTLKIQRTERGDSAVYLCASSSTGYGRALYNEQFFGPGTRLTVL.

This clonotype has ten or more counts. Since the library was made to target alpha chains, this beta chain is a stray read and its abundance is not meaningful. The chain uses TRBV28 and TRBJ1-2; D remains ambiguous. Germline CDR1 reads MDHEN; CDR2 reads SYDVKM. Trimming stripped 6 bases from V and 4 bases from J, with 15 bases between. CDR3 length: 14 residues. The CDR3 loop reads CASSTRDAFYGYTF. CDR3 DNA: TGTGCCAGCAGCACAAGAGATGCTTTCTATGGCTACACCTTC.

This clonotype was recorded at least ten times. This beta chain is off target for a library built for alpha chains, so its abundance means little. J is TRBJ2-2 and V is TRBV12-5, with 10 bases identical to TRBD2. Germline CDR1 reads LGHNT; CDR2 reads FRNRAP. CDR3 size: 15 residues. Trimming cost V 5 bases and J 5 bases; bases outside gene matches: 5. Here the CDR3 reads CASGPGLAVTGELFF. CDR3 DNA sequence: TGTGCTAGTGGTCCTGGACTAGCGGTGACCGGGGAGCTGTTTTTT.

In its sample, this clonotype was seen many times. Little can be read into the size of this beta chain, an off-target read in a library designed for alpha chains. The genes are TRBV20-1 and TRBJ2-7, with D perhaps assigned TRBD1 or TRBD2 (5 bases each). The germline V gene encodes CDR1 DFQATT and CDR2 SNEGSKA (reference sequence). The CDR3 loop spans 15 amino acids. The V and J ends lost 6 bases and 0 bases respectively, with 18 bases between them. The CDR3 loop reads CSASTRTGASYEQYF. The CDR3 coding sequence is TGCAGTGCATCCACCCGGACCGGGGCCTCCTACGAGCAGTACTTC.

This clonotype was counted many times. Within a library made for alpha chains, this beta chain is off target, and its count is uninformative. The chain has TRBV7-9 and TRBJ2-7; D unresolved. V was trimmed by 5 bases and J by 4 bases, leaving 15 bases between them. Germline CDR1 and CDR2: SEHNR and FQNEAQ (reference sequence). The CDR3 has 14 amino acids. The CDR3 spells CASSPSATLYEQYF. In nucleotides, the CDR3 is TGTGCCAGCAGCCCAAGTGCAACCTTGTACGAGCAGTACTTC.

In its sample, this clonotype is medium-sized. The size of this beta chain means little, since it is a stray read in a library made for alpha chains. The chain carries TRBV10-3 and TRBJ1-5; D perhaps matches TRBD1 (6 bases). The V gene lost 0 bases and the J gene lost 7 bases, with 10 bases spanning the gap. The CDR3 sequence is 14 residues long. CDR1 ENHRY and CDR2 SYGVKD come from the germline V gene. In DNA form, the CDR3 reads TGTGCCATCAGTGAGTCGACAGGAAGCCAGCCCCAGCATTTT. Translating it yields CAISESTGSQPQHF.